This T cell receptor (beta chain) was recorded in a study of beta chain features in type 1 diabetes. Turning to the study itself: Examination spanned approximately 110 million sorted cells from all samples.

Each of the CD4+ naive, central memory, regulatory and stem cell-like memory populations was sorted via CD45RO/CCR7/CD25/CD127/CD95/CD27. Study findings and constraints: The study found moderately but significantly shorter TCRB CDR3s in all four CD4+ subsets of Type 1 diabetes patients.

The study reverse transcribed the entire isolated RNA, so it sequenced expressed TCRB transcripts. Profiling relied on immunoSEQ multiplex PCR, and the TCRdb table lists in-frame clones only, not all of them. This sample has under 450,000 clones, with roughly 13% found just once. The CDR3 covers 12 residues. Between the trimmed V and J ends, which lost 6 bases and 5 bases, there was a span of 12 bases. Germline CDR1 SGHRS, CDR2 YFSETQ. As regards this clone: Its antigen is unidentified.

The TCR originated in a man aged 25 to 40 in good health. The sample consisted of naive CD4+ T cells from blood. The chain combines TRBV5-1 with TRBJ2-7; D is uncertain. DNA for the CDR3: TGCGCCAGCACCGTCGGACCCCACGAGCAGTACGTC. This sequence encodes CASTVGPHEQYV.